This TCR beta chain came from a study of blood T cell repertoires in COVID-19. Study at large: Samples came from the United States, Italy and Spain, spanning acute and convalescent COVID-19. Nucleic acid was either cDNA or gDNA, and it came from T cells, B-cell-depleted T cells, or PBMCs.

This CDR3 is 14 amino acids long. Germline trimming cut 0 bases from V and 4 bases from J; bases unmatched to any gene: 3. Germline CDR1 reads SQVTM; CDR2 reads ANQGSEA. The table came from immunoSEQ multiplex PCR; TCRdb's copy has only in-frame clones and leaves some out. The data contain around 320,000 clones, roughly 90% of them singletons. Self-reported history from a screening survey and questionnaire set each donor's cohort. The V call is TRBV29-1, the J call TRBJ2-5; 9 nucleotides agree with TRBD2. Sequencing used PBMCs or T cells enriched from blood (not recorded which). This TCR derives from a woman younger than 45 who had been exposed to COVID-19. CDR3 sequence reads: CSVEERGGRETQYF. As DNA, the CDR3 is TGCAGCGTTGAAGAGCGGGGGGGCAGAGAGACCCAGTACTTC.